The rows below give T cell receptor beta chains drawn from one sample of a study of tumor-infiltrating lymphocytes in primary liver carcinoma. A single record per CDR3 protein comes from TCRdb applying MiXCR to the multiplex PCR reads. The table has roughly 80,000 distinct CDR3 sequences, 65% to 80% seen once. Sequenced material: liver tumor tissue from sampling region 1. The receptors were gathered from a man aged 40-50 years with primary liver carcinoma and hepatitis B virus infection. Both conserved end residues are part of each CDR3. D genes are given only for firm matches. Clone size is not always given. Where it is, it says once, few, many or a class for expanded clones.

abundance,j_gene,d_gene,v_gene,CDR3nt,CDR3aa
many,TRBJ1-1,.,TRBV28,TGTGCCAGCAGTTCCCCACAGGGAGCCACTGAAGCTTTCTTT,CASSSPQGATEAFF
.,TRBJ1-1,.,TRBV29-1,TGCAGCGTTGCGCGGGGGCCTAAGGACACTGAAGCTTTCTTT,CSVARGPKDTEAFF
.,TRBJ2-3,.,TRBV6-5,TGTGCCAGCAGTTTAACCGGCGAGCGGGGCACAGATACGCAGTATTTT,CASSLTGERGTDTQYF
medium-sized,TRBJ2-1,.,TRBV11-2,TGTGCCAGCAGCCCAAGGGGCCGGTCCGAGCAGTTCTTC,CASSPRGRSEQFF
many,TRBJ2-2,.,TRBV29-1,TGCAGCGTCAATTCTAGAGGCACCGGGGAGCTGTTTTTT,CSVNSRGTGELFF
.,TRBJ1-1,TRBD1,TRBV4-2,TGTGCCAGCAGCCGTGGGCTTCAGGGGGGGAACACTGAAGCTTTCTTT,CASSRGLQGGNTEAFF
many,TRBJ2-1,TRBD1,TRBV12-3/TRBV12-4,TGTGCCAGCACCTTACAGGGGGCGAGTGAGCAGTTCTTC,CASTLQGASEQFF
.,TRBJ1-1,.,TRBV20-1,TGCAGTGCCATCGACATAAAGAACACTGAAGCTTTCTTT,CSAIDIKNTEAFF
.,TRBJ2-3,.,TRBV6-6,TGTGCCAACAGTTTCTTAGCAGGAACAGATACGCAGTATTTT,CANSFLAGTDTQYF
many,TRBJ2-4,TRBD1,TRBV2,TGTGCCAGCAGACCGACAGGGGAAAACATTCAGTACTTC,CASRPTGENIQYF
.,TRBJ2-6,.,TRBV7-3,TGTACCAGCAGCTTAAACGCAGCTAGCTCTGGGGCCAACGTCCTGACTTTC,CTSSLNAASSGANVLTF
many,TRBJ2-3,.,TRBV28,TGTGCCAGCAGTATAGGAGATACGCAGTATTTT,CASSIGDTQYF
many,TRBJ2-7,.,TRBV5-6,TGTGCCAGCAGCTTTGAGGGCGAGCAGTACTTC,CASSFEGEQYF
few,TRBJ1-1,TRBD1,TRBV23-1,TGCGCCAGCAGTCAATCGAAGCAGGGGGCGTACAAGGCTGAAGCTTTCTTT,CASSQSKQGAYKAEAFF
.,TRBJ2-1,TRBD2,TRBV5-6,TGTGCCAGCAGCTTGTCGGGGCTAGCGGGAGGGGGCAATGAGCGGTTCTTC,CASSLSGLAGGGNERFF
.,TRBJ2-1,.,TRBV4-1,TGCGCCAGCAGCCAAGAACTAGTCCAGGGCGATGAGCAGCTCTTC,CASSQELVQGDEQLF
.,TRBJ2-3,.,TRBV5-4,TGTGCCAGCAGCATAGGGGGGAGTGGCACAGTCACGCAGTATTTT,CASSIGGSGTVTQYF
.,TRBJ2-4,.,TRBV5-5,TGTGCCAGCAGCCTAGATGCCGGGGCGAACATTCAGCACTTC,CASSLDAGANIQHF
many,TRBJ2-3,.,TRBV29-1,TGCAGCGTAACAGCGCCCTTGGGGGCAGATACGCAGTATTTT,CSVTAPLGADTQYF
.,TRBJ2-7,TRBD1,TRBV5-6,TGTGTCAGCAACTGGGGACAGGAGCAGTACTTC,CVSNWGQEQYF
once,TRBJ1-1,.,TRBV12-5,TGTGCTAGTGGTTTCGAACAGTGTGAGGCTTTCTTT,CASGFEQCEAFF
many,TRBJ2-7,TRBD2,TRBV12-3/TRBV12-4,TGTGCCAGCAGTTCTAGCGGGGGGAGCTACGAGCAGTACTTC,CASSSSGGSYEQYF
once,TRBJ2-7,.,TRBV2,TGTGCCTGCAGTGAAGCGGGTATTGGGAACGAGCAGTACTTC,CACSEAGIGNEQYF
many,TRBJ2-3,TRBD1,TRBV20-1,TGCAGCACAGGGGTCACAGATACGCAGTATTTT,CSTGVTDTQYF
.,TRBJ2-3,TRBD2,TRBV12-3/TRBV12-4,TGTGCCAGCAGTTTGGGACTAGCGGGAGTTGTCGCCTCCGCAGATACACAGTATTTT,CASSLGLAGVVASADTQYF
once,TRBJ2-3,.,TRBV29-1,TGCAGCGTTGAAAAGCAGGATAATCCCACAGATACGCAGTATTTT,CSVEKQDNPTDTQYF
.,TRBJ2-5,.,TRBV10-3,TGTGTCATCAAGGAACAGGGACCCCAAGAGACCCAGTATTTC,CVIKEQGPQETQYF
many,TRBJ2-1,.,TRBV28,TGTGCCAGCAGTGCCGAGGGGTCTGAGCAGTTCTTC,CASSAEGSEQFF
.,TRBJ2-1,.,TRBV14,TGTGCCTGCAGCCAAGGATGGGCGGGAGGACAGGAGCAGTTATTC,CACSQGWAGGQEQLF
medium-sized,TRBJ2-3,.,TRBV10-1,TGCGCCAGCAGTGGGGGGCCAGATACGCAGTATTTT,CASSGGPDTQYF
once,TRBJ2-7,.,TRBV10-2,TGCGCCAGCACAGCAGAGGGTCCCCCCTACGAGCAGTACTTC,CASTAEGPPYEQYF
.,TRBJ2-5,.,TRBV29-1,TGCAGCGTTGAAGATCGGGGGGCGGAGACCCAGTACTTC,CSVEDRGAETQYF
.,TRBJ2-1,TRBD2,TRBV11-1,TGTTCCAGCAGCCTGGGACTATCGGGAGAAGTTGACAATGAGGAGTTCTTC,CSSSLGLSGEVDNEEFF
.,TRBJ1-2,TRBD1,TRBV7-8,TGCGCCAGCAGTCCTCGGACAGGGGTGAACTATGGCAACACCTTC,CASSPRTGVNYGNTF
.,TRBJ1-2,.,TRBV7-9,TGTGCCAGCAGCTCCCCCCGGGACGGGGCCTATGGCTACACCTTC,CASSSPRDGAYGYTF
.,TRBJ2-1,TRBD2,TRBV28,TGTGCCAGCAGGATTAGCGGGGGGAATGAGCAGTTCTTC,CASRISGGNEQFF
.,TRBJ2-7,.,TRBV11-2,TGTGCCAGTAGCTTATCCGTTGGACTAGAGGGAGGGGGGCACGAACGGTACTTC,CASSLSVGLEGGGHERYF
.,TRBJ2-1,.,TRBV11-2,TGTGCCAGTAGCTTGGATATCAGACCAGCCATGGGTGAGCAGTTCTTC,CASSLDIRPAMGEQFF
.,TRBJ2-3,.,TRBV11-1,TGTGTCAGCAGCCGCAGGGGTCGCTACCCCACAGACACTCAGTATTTT,CVSSRRGRYPTDTQYF